Presented here are 25 T cell receptor beta chains from one specimen sequenced in a study of early T cells in non-severe SARS-CoV-2 infection. From the 5' RACE reads, TCRdb called clonotypes with MiXCR, one entry per CDR3 protein. The repertoire includes 97,000 or so distinct CDR3 sequences, 11% of them detected once, and around 4.6% sits in the top ten. The sample here was whole blood, taken at baseline. These receptors were obtained from an adult who was a healthcare worker with PCR-confirmed SARS-CoV-2 infection or an uninfected control (not recorded which).

The table lists this clonotype with many counts. The chain links TRBV7-2 to TRBJ1-6, with no clear D. CDR3 length: 14 amino acids. V lost 1 base and J lost 6, with 7 bases in between. From germline, CDR1 is SGHTA and CDR2 FQGNSA. The CDR3 loop reads CASSLEMGNSPLHF. The CDR3, as DNA: TGTGCCAGCAGCTTAGAAATGGGTAATTCACCCCTCCACTTT.

For the CDR3, the DNA is TGTGCCACCAGGACCGGGACAGGGGGGTTCGGCACTGAAGCTTTCTTT. Protein sequence: CATRTGTGGFGTEAFF. The rearrangement uses TRBV6-6 and TRBJ1-1; TRBD1 agrees at 11 bases. CDR1 MNHNY and CDR2 SVGAGI come from the germline V gene (reference sequence). The CDR3 sequence is 16 residues long. The junction had 14 bases not matched to a gene; V was cut back by 10 bases and J by 4 bases.

This clonotype was detected many times. The V and J genes are TRBV10-3 and TRBJ2-1; 9 positions match TRBD1. The CDR3 is made up of 12 amino acids. Germline CDR1 ENHRY, CDR2 SYGVKD. With V trimmed by 10 bases and J by 8 bases, 6 bases remained unmatched. The CDR3 sequence: CATSDRGYEQFF. The CDR3 DNA sequence: TGTGCCACCTCGGACAGGGGCTATGAGCAGTTCTTC.

CDR3 sequence: CASSQDRTDTQYF. CDR3 nucleotides: TGTGCCAGTAGCCAGGACCGCACAGATACGCAGTATTTT. This chain links TRBV19 with TRBJ2-3; D is unresolved. Trimming removed 6 bases from V and 1 base from J, with 8 bases in between. The CDR3 sequence is 13 residues long. CDR1 and CDR2 (germline): LNHDA, SQIVND (reference sequence).

Only a few counts were recorded for this clonotype. This chain joins TRBV6-5 and TRBJ1-1; D might be TRBD1 (6 bases). CDR1 MNHEY and CDR2 SVGAGI come from the germline V gene. The CDR3 totals 15 residues. Trimming shortened V by 3 bases and J by 3 bases, and 14 bases separated the two germline ends. CDR3 sequence reads: CASSYTFRGDTEAFF. For the CDR3, the DNA is TGTGCCAGCAGTTATACATTCAGGGGTGACACTGAAGCTTTCTTT.

This clonotype has more than one count but fewer than ten. This chain joins TRBV7-2 and TRBJ2-3, with 7 bases that match TRBD2. The CDR3 loop spans 15 amino acids. Germline values: CDR1 SGHTA, CDR2 FQGNSA. The ends lost 1 base at V and 4 bases at J; junction bases unmatched: 5. The CDR3: CASSLVSSGADTQYF. CDR3 nucleotide sequence: TGTGCCAGCAGCTTAGTGTCTAGCGGTGCAGATACGCAGTATTTT.

This rearrangement joins TRBV2 to TRBJ1-4; possible D gene TRBD1, 5 bases. The CDR3 is made up of 14 amino acids. The germline gives CDR1 SNHLY, CDR2 FYNNEI. Trimming took off 6 bases at V and 0 bases at J, with 8 bases between the two ends. The CDR3 DNA reads as TGTGCCAGCAGAGACAGTTCAACTAATGAAAAACTGTTTTTT. Its translation: CASRDSSTNEKLFF.

At least ten counts were recorded for this clonotype. This sequence joins TRBV10-3 and TRBJ1-2; tentatively, D is TRBD1 (5 bases). The V end was cut by 3 bases, the J end by 0 bases, with 11 bases between. Germline V gene sequence: CDR1 ENHRY, CDR2 SYGVKD. The CDR3 consists of 15 residues. The DNA of the CDR3 is TGTGCCATCAGTGATGGGGGAAGAGCTAACTATGGCTACACCTTC. This codes for CAISDGGRANYGYTF.

This clonotype has a handful of counts. The gene calls are TRBV11-1 and TRBJ2-3, with 9 bases that match TRBD1. V shed 5 bases, J shed 3 bases, and the junction held 6 bases outside the gene matches. The V gene's germline CDR1 is SGHAT and CDR2 FQDESV (reference sequence). This CDR3 region has 15 residues. This chain's CDR3 is CASSVTGGETDTQYF. In DNA, the CDR3 is TGTGCCAGCAGCGTAACAGGGGGCGAAACAGATACGCAGTATTTT.

In its sample, this clonotype was seen a few times. The V gene is TRBV29-1, the J gene TRBJ2-1; TRBD2 is a possible D gene (6 bases). The V and J ends lost 7 bases and 1 base respectively, with 17 bases between them. The CDR3 sequence is 15 residues long. From germline, CDR1 is SQVTM and CDR2 ANQGSEA. DNA for the CDR3: TGCAGCGCGCGGGGAAGGGCGGAGTCCTACAATGAGCAGTTCTTC. Amino acids: CSARGRAESYNEQFF.

This clonotype was picked up many times. This chain connects TRBV3-1 to TRBJ2-2, with TRBD2 matching 11 bases. V was pared by 5 bases and J by 9 bases, with 5 bases of the junction left unmatched. From germline, CDR1 is LGHDT and CDR2 YNNKEL (reference sequence). CDR3 length: 14 residues. The CDR3 DNA is TGTGCCAGCAGCGAGACTAGCGGGGCCCGGGAGCTGTTTTTT. It is translated as CASSETSGARELFF.

This clonotype was recorded at least ten times. V usage is TRBV5-1 and J usage is TRBJ2-1; D may be TRBD1 (5 bases). CDR3 length: 14 residues. The germline V and J ends were trimmed by 4 bases and 0 bases, with 8 bases remaining between them. CDR1 and CDR2 from the germline V gene are SGHRS and YFSETQ. CDR3 DNA sequence: TGCGCCAGCAGCACGGACACCTCCTACAATGAGCAGTTCTTC. Translated, it gives CASSTDTSYNEQFF.

The rearrangement links TRBV4-2 to TRBJ2-3, with D perhaps given as TRBD1 or TRBD2 (8 bases each). CDR1 is LGHNA, CDR2 YNFKEQ, per germline. The CDR3 is 21 amino acids. The V gene lost 3 bases and the J gene lost 1 base, with 29 bases spanning the gap. CDR3 region: CASSHYYKRQGSSGRTDTQYF. CDR3 in DNA: TGTGCCAGCAGCCATTACTACAAGAGACAGGGGTCTAGCGGGCGCACAGATACGCAGTATTTT.

This clonotype has more than one count but fewer than ten. The chain couples TRBV3-1 to TRBJ1-1; D call uncertain. Trimming pared 1 base from V and 3 bases from J, leaving 9 bases between. The CDR3 spans 14 residues. Germline loops: CDR1 LGHDT, CDR2 YNNKEL (reference sequence). CDR3: CASSQGWADTEAFF. The CDR3 nucleotides are TGTGCCAGCAGCCAAGGATGGGCGGACACTGAAGCTTTCTTT.

This chain connects TRBV3-1 to TRBJ1-1; D unresolved. The CDR3 spans 13 residues. Germline CDR1 reads LGHDT; CDR2 reads YNNKEL (reference sequence). V gave up 6 bases and J gave up 0 bases, with 8 bases separating them. CDR3 protein: CASSDTVNTEAFF. The CDR3 DNA is TGTGCCAGCAGTGATACAGTGAACACTGAAGCTTTCTTT.

The chain has TRBV3-1 and TRBJ1-1; 7 bases are a match to TRBD1. V was pared by 2 bases and J by 5 bases, with 14 bases of the junction left unmatched. This CDR3 contains 17 residues. Germline CDR1 is LGHDT and CDR2 is YNNKEL (reference sequence). CDR3 bases: TGTGCCAGCAGCCAATCCCCTCGCCGGAGGGGGCGGACTGAAGCTTTCTTT. Protein product: CASSQSPRRRGRTEAFF.

J is TRBJ2-3 and V is TRBV6-5; TRBD1 agrees at 9 bases. Germline V gene lookup returns CDR1 MNHEY and CDR2 SVGAGI. The CDR3 is made up of 15 amino acids. J gave up 6 bases and V 7 bases, and 11 bases lay outside the gene matches. CDR3 amino acids: CASTRMGQGPDTQYF. The CDR3 DNA reads as TGTGCCAGCACGCGCATGGGACAGGGTCCCGATACGCAGTATTTT.

This clonotype appeared many times. This chain uses TRBV29-1 with TRBJ2-5; D is ambiguous. Germline V gene data show CDR1 as SQVTM and CDR2 as ANQGSEA. The V and J ends lost 0 bases and 5 bases respectively, with 13 bases between them. This CDR3 contains 14 residues. The CDR3 nucleotides are TGCAGCGTTGAAGATACAGCCCTAGGGGAGACCCAGTACTTC. As protein: CSVEDTALGETQYF.

The chain is built from TRBV29-1 and TRBJ2-7; a possible D gene is TRBD1 (5 bases). The CDR3 is made up of 12 amino acids. The germline gives CDR1 SQVTM, CDR2 ANQGSEA. Trimming left V 3 bases short and J 2 bases short, with 8 bases between. CDR3 in amino acids: CSVDTGTYEQYF. The DNA of the CDR3 is TGCAGCGTTGACACAGGTACCTACGAGCAGTACTTC.

In this sample, this clonotype turned up many times. J is TRBJ1-2 and V is TRBV2; the match to TRBD1 covers 9 bases. CDR1 is SNHLY, CDR2 FYNNEI, per germline. The ends lost 7 bases at V and 4 bases at J; junction bases unmatched: 7. The CDR3 loop spans 14 amino acids. The CDR3 reads CASTEDRGSYGYTF. CDR3 DNA sequence: TGTGCCAGCACAGAGGACAGGGGAAGCTATGGCTACACCTTC.

This clonotype was detected only a few times. V usage is TRBV29-1 and J usage is TRBJ2-2; 7 bases align to TRBD1. Losses at the gene ends were 6 bases for V and 0 bases for J; bases not matched to a gene: 7. This CDR3 comprises 15 residues. Germline V lookup: CDR1 SQVTM, CDR2 ANQGSEA. DNA for the CDR3: TGCAGCGTCCGGACAGGACCTTCGAACACCGGGGAGCTGTTTTTT. This sequence encodes CSVRTGPSNTGELFF.

The chain employs TRBV6-4 and TRBJ2-7; D is perhaps TRBD1 (6 bases). This CDR3 has 13 residues. V was cut by 2 bases and J by 6 bases, with 11 bases left in between. Per the germline V gene, CDR1 is MRHNA and CDR2 is SNTAGT. The CDR3 reads CASSDEQGREQYF. CDR3 nucleotides: TGTGCCAGCAGTGACGAACAGGGTCGCGAGCAGTACTTC.

The V call is TRBV10-3, the J call TRBJ1-1; D is ambiguous. Germline CDR1 ENHRY, CDR2 SYGVKD. Trimming took off 2 bases at V and 1 base at J, with 11 bases between the two ends. The CDR3 has 15 amino acids. DNA of the CDR3: TGTGCCATCAGTGAGGACTCCCCATGGAACACTGAAGCTTTCTTT. Translation gives CAISEDSPWNTEAFF.

The J gene is TRBJ2-7, the V gene TRBV20-1; the D is unclear. CDR1 is DFQATT and CDR2 is SNEGSKA in the germline V gene (reference sequence). This CDR3 has 12 residues. The ends were cut back, 5 bases at V and 0 bases at J, with 8 bases in the middle. CDR3 amino acids: CSAVRNSYEQYF. The CDR3 DNA is TGCAGTGCTGTCCGGAACTCCTACGAGCAGTACTTC.

The rearrangement joins TRBV12-3 or TRBV12-4 to TRBJ1-2; weak D call: TRBD1 (5 bases). CDR3 length equals 13 residues. The V end was cut by 6 bases, the J end by 5 bases, with 13 bases between. CDR3 bases: TGTGCCAGCAGGACGACAGCGATTTATGGCTACACCTTC. It specifies CASRTTAIYGYTF.